The source of this T cell receptor (beta chain) is a study of OX40 agonist ivuxolimab in advanced cancers. The CDR3 runs 13 residues. Trimming took 10 bases from V and 5 from J, leaving 17 bases between them. CDR1 is MDHEN, CDR2 SYDVKM, per germline. TCRdb's copy holds only in-frame clones and misses some; the assay was immunoSEQ multiplex PCR. The sample holds 71,000 or so clones; about 89% are singletons and the top ten take just over 0.75%. Baseline, cycle 4 day 1, and cycle 7 day 1 were the blood sampling points. This specimen was CD4+ or CD8+ T cells sorted from blood, taken in a trial of the OX40 agonist ivuxolimab. The rearrangement joins TRBV28 to TRBJ1-1, with D possibly being TRBD1 (6 bases). The TCR comes from an adult with an advanced solid tumor such as melanoma, head and neck, liver or kidney cancer. CDR3 sequence: CAILTRGATEAFF. In DNA form, the CDR3 reads TGTGCCATCTTGACACGGGGGGCGACTGAAGCTTTCTTT.